These 29 T cell receptor beta chains came from one sample sequenced in a study of blood T cells in healthy people across ages. With a J-beta primer mix and a sample-barcoded 5' primer, a second PCR ran 7 to 11 cycles. TCRdb called the 5' RACE reads again in MiXCR, with one record for every CDR3 protein. Among about 400,000 distinct CDR3 sequences listed, more than 45% were seen once. Material: blood. The receptors were sampled from a man in his fifties or sixties in good health.

On this clonotype: A read error may explain this, as a much larger clone is one base away. The chain is built from TRBV20-1 and TRBJ2-3; 9 bases map to TRBD2. The CDR3 has 16 amino acids. CDR1 and CDR2 (germline): DFQATT, SNEGSKA (reference sequence). The CDR3, as DNA: TGCAGTGCTAGTACGGGGCGGGGGGGCGGCGCAGATACGCGGTATTTT. Amino acids: CSASTGRGGGADTRYF.

The chain has TRBV20-1 and TRBJ1-2; D perhaps matches TRBD1 (6 bases). The CDR3 has 13 residues. CDR1 DFQATT and CDR2 SNEGSKA come from the germline V gene (reference sequence). The V end was cut by 4 bases, the J end by 5 bases, with 14 bases between. DNA of the CDR3: TGCAGTGCTACGAGGACAGCGACGTATGGCTACACCTTC. Amino acid sequence: CSATRTATYGYTF.

The J gene is TRBJ2-1, the V gene TRBV20-1; D remains ambiguous. Germline assignment: CDR1 DFQATT and CDR2 SNEGSKA (reference sequence). V gave up 0 bases and J gave up 0 bases, with 12 bases separating them. The CDR3 length is 16 residues. The CDR3 here is CSARDPWKSSYNEQFF. The CDR3 DNA sequence: TGCAGTGCTAGAGATCCCTGGAAAAGCTCCTACAATGAGCAGTTCTTC.

This chain connects TRBV6-1 to TRBJ1-6; D may be TRBD1 (6 bases). The CDR3 totals 17 residues. The germline V gene encodes CDR1 MNHNS and CDR2 SASEGT. V was cut by 5 bases and J by 0 bases, with 14 bases left in between. The CDR3 nucleotides read TGTGCCAGCAGTCGACAAGGGGGTAGCTCCTATAATTCACCCCTCCACTTT. This codes for CASSRQGGSSYNSPLHF.

The rearrangement links TRBV20-1 to TRBJ2-1; 8 nucleotides line up with TRBD2. V lost 3 bases, J lost 4 bases, and 14 bases stayed unmatched. CDR3 length: 17 amino acids. Germline CDR1 reads DFQATT; CDR2 reads SNEGSKA (reference sequence). CDR3 DNA: TGCAGTGCTAGTTTACAGGGCGGCGGGAGGAGGTACAATGAGCAGTTCTTC. Translating it yields CSASLQGGGRRYNEQFF.

The chain recombines TRBV4-3 with TRBJ2-7; D possibly uses TRBD1 or TRBD2 (5 bases each). Near its end, the DNA agrees better with TRBJ2-5, so the J call may be wrong. This CDR3 region has 15 residues. Per germline, CDR1 LGHNA and CDR2 YSLEER. This CDR3 reads CASSPEGRGVETQYF. Here the CDR3 DNA reads TGCGCCAGCAGCCCTGAAGGACGGGGCGTGGAGACCCAGTACTTC.

The chain has TRBV4-3 and TRBJ2-4; TRBD2 agrees at 7 bases. The CDR3 contains 15 residues. V was pared by 0 bases and J by 1 base, with 0 bases of the junction left unmatched. The germline V gene encodes CDR1 LGHNA and CDR2 YSLEER. The CDR3 sequence is CASSQEGGAKNIQYF. Written as DNA, the CDR3 is TGCGCCAGCAGCCAAGAGGGGGGGGCCAAAAACATTCAGTACTTC.

Only a few counts were recorded for this clonotype. This rearrangement joins TRBV12-3 or TRBV12-4 to TRBJ2-3; D is ambiguous. CDR3 size: 15 residues. V lost 3 bases and J 2 bases, leaving 12 bases between the germline ends. In nucleotides, the CDR3 is TGTGCCAGCAGTTTGCGAAGGGCAAACACAGATACGCAGTATTTT. Protein product: CASSLRRANTDTQYF.

Notes on this clonotype: An end of the junction differs from the germline gene, which may be a read error. The chain has TRBV7-2 and TRBJ2-1, with 10 positions matching TRBD2. The end of the DNA is better explained by TRBJ2-7, so the J call may be wrong. CDR1 is SGHTA, CDR2 FQGNSA, per germline. The CDR3 loop spans 15 amino acids. The CDR3 DNA reads TGTGCCAGCAGCGTAGCGGGAGGACCCTACAATGAGCAGTACTTC. This sequence encodes CASSVAGGPYNEQYF.

In the case of this clonotype: A much larger clone is a single base away; this may be a read error. This chain joins TRBV6-2 or TRBV6-3 and TRBJ2-5, with D perhaps given as TRBD1 or TRBD2 (5 bases each). Matching the DNA end better, TRBJ2-7 makes the J call doubtful. Germline CDR1 reads MNHEY; CDR2 reads SVGEGT. The CDR3 consists of 14 residues. CDR3 nucleotide sequence: TGTACCAGCAGTTACGGGGACGGACCCTACGAGCAGTACTTC. Its protein product is CTSSYGDGPYEQYF.

The chain has TRBV25-1 and TRBJ2-4, with TRBD1 matching over 11 bases. The V gene end was trimmed by 2 bases and the J gene end by 8 bases; junction bases not matched to a gene: 2. The V gene's germline CDR1 is MGHDK and CDR2 SYGVNS. The CDR3 has 14 residues. The CDR3 protein is CASSERDRGDIQYF. DNA of the CDR3: TGTGCCAGCAGTGAAAGGGACAGGGGGGACATTCAGTACTTC.

The gene calls are TRBV15 and TRBJ1-1; 9 bases align to TRBD1. Per the germline V gene, CDR1 is LNHNV and CDR2 is YYDKDF (reference sequence). The CDR3 spans 14 residues. The trim removed 5 bases at V and 0 bases at J, leaving 1 base unmatched. DNA for the CDR3: TGTGCCACCAGCGGACAGGGGATGAACACTGAAGCTTTCTTT. This gives the protein CATSGQGMNTEAFF.

Worth noting for this clonotype: A much larger clone lies one base from this, so it may be a read error. The rearrangement uses TRBV29-1 and TRBJ2-1; tentatively, D is TRBD1 or TRBD2 (7 bases each). Per germline, CDR1 SQVTM and CDR2 ANQGSEA. The CDR3 spans 12 residues. The V end lost 4 bases, the J end lost 6 bases, and 10 bases lay between the germline ends. DNA of the CDR3: TGCAGCGTTGCCAGGGGGGGCAATGAGCAGTTCTTC. It is translated as CSVARGGNEQFF.

This clonotype showed up just once. The chain links TRBV29-1 to TRBJ1-2, with D hard to call. The CDR3 sequence is 11 residues long. Trimming shortened V by 4 bases and J by 4 bases, and 7 bases separated the two germline ends. Per germline, CDR1 SQVTM and CDR2 ANQGSEA. Here the CDR3 DNA reads TGCAGCGTTGGCAGTCTCTATGGCTACACCTTC. It encodes CSVGSLYGYTF.

This chain uses TRBV7-2 with TRBJ1-2, with unresolved D. The V and J ends lost 1 base and 8 bases respectively, with 8 bases between them. The germline CDR1 and CDR2 sequences are SGHTA and FQGNSA. The CDR3 is 12 amino acids. CDR3 DNA sequence: TGTGCCAGCAGCTTAGGGGTTAAGGGCTACACCTTC. This gives the protein CASSLGVKGYTF.

CDR3 sequence (DNA): TGTGCCAGCAGCTTAGCCCAACTGACAGGGACTTCACCCCTCCACTTT. It translates to CASSLAQLTGTSPLHF. This chain joins TRBV11-2 and TRBJ1-6; 7 bases are shared with TRBD1. V lost 1 base, J lost 9 bases, and 9 bases stayed unmatched. Per germline, CDR1 SGHAT and CDR2 FQNNGV. The CDR3 length is 16 residues.

This clonotype was observed a few times. The chain uses TRBV4-2 and TRBJ1-2; no reliable D call. Trimming cost V 2 bases and J 7 bases, with 17 bases left between them. CDR3 length: 15 amino acids. The germline V gene has CDR1 LGHNA and CDR2 YNFKEQ. The CDR3, as DNA: TGTGCCAGCAGCCAACGGGAATCCGGGGTCGGTGGCTACACCTTC. Encoded protein: CASSQRESGVGGYTF.

This clonotype was seen many times. The chain is built from TRBV7-2 and TRBJ1-4; D not resolved. CDR3 length: 14 amino acids. Between the trimmed V and J ends, which lost 8 bases and 8 bases, there was a span of 18 bases. Looked up from germline, CDR1 is SGHTA and CDR2 is FQGNSA. This CDR3 is CASRPPGFGEKLFF. CDR3 nucleotide sequence: TGTGCCAGCCGCCCCCCGGGGTTTGGGGAAAAACTGTTTTTT. The whole variable domain, filled in from reference TRBV7-2 and TRBJ1-4, reads GAGVSQSPSNKVTEKGKDVELRCDPISGHTALYWYRQSLGQGLEFLIYFQGNSAPDKSGLPSDRFSAERTGGSVSTLTIQRTQQEDSAVYLCASRPPGFGEKLFFGSGTQLSVL.

This clonotype was counted once. Relative to the germline gene, one junction end is altered; a read error may explain this. J is TRBJ2-7 and V is TRBV6-5, with 10 bases fitting TRBD2. Per germline, CDR1 MNHEY and CDR2 SVGAGI. This CDR3 contains 15 residues. In DNA, the CDR3 is TGTGCCAGCAGTCCGACTCGGACTAGCGGCTACAAGCAGTACTTC. This translates into CASSPTRTSGYKQYF.

The rearrangement joins TRBV12-3 or TRBV12-4 to TRBJ1-1; 8 bases map to TRBD1. The CDR3 runs 14 residues. Trimming removed 3 bases from V and 4 bases from J; junction bases left unmatched: 4. The CDR3 DNA follows: TGTGCCAGCAGTTTCACAGGGGGGAGCACTGAAGCTTTCTTT. Its protein product is CASSFTGGSTEAFF.

This clonotype showed up just a few times. The chain has TRBV12-3 or TRBV12-4 and TRBJ2-4; the D is unclear. The DNA matches TRBJ2-5 better at its end, which makes the J call doubtful. This CDR3 has 14 residues. The DNA of the CDR3 is TGTGCCAGCAGTCCCTCGGGCCTAGAAGAGACCCAGTACTTC. It encodes CASSPSGLEETQYF.

CDR3 sequence (DNA): TGCAGCGTGGACAAAACGGGACAGCCCGAGGGCTACACCTTC. Its translation is CSVDKTGQPEGYTF. The V and J genes are TRBV29-1 and TRBJ1-2, with TRBD1 matching over 7 bases. The CDR3 is 14 residues long. The germline V gene encodes CDR1 SQVTM and CDR2 ANQGSEA. With 6 bases clipped from V and 8 bases from J, the junction kept 15 bases outside the gene matches. Filled out from reference TRBV29-1 and TRBJ1-2, the complete variable domain reads SAVISQKPSRDICQRGTSLTIQCQVDSQVTMMFWYRQQPGQSLTLIATANQGSEATYESGFVIDKFPISRPNLTFSTLTVSNMSPEDSSIYLCSVDKTGQPEGYTFGSGTRLTVV.

The chain joins TRBV29-1 to TRBJ2-7; D gene ambiguous. Germline assignment: CDR1 SQVTM and CDR2 ANQGSEA. The V end was cut by 3 bases, the J end by 0 bases, with 12 bases between. The CDR3 runs to 14 residues. The CDR3: CSVEIGWSSYEQYF. CDR3 DNA sequence: TGCAGCGTTGAGATTGGCTGGAGCTCCTACGAGCAGTACTTC.

The table lists this clonotype with many counts. This may come from a read error, since a much larger clone is one base off. J is TRBJ2-7 and V is TRBV3-1; 10 nucleotides match TRBD2. V was pared by 0 bases and J by 9 bases, with 8 bases of the junction left unmatched. This CDR3 has 15 amino acids. CDR1 is LGHDT, CDR2 YNNKEL, per germline (reference sequence). CDR3 in amino acids: CASSQESGTSAGQYF. CDR3 DNA: TGTGCCAGCAGCCAAGAAAGCGGGACTAGCGCGGGGCAGTACTTC.

Turning to this clonotype: At one end, the junction sequence differs from germline, possibly due to a read error. This chain uses TRBV2 with TRBJ2-1, with unresolved D. Per the germline V gene, CDR1 is SNHLY and CDR2 is FYNNEI. This CDR3 comprises 16 residues. The CDR3 loop reads CASSPTTNPGYKEQFF. The CDR3, as DNA: TGTGCCAGCAGTCCTACCACCAACCCGGGTTACAAGGAGCAGTTCTTC.

This clonotype was detected a few times. The chain has TRBV9 and TRBJ2-1; TRBD2 aligns across 8 bases. Germline trimming cut 4 bases from V and 9 bases from J; bases unmatched to any gene: 12. The CDR3 has 15 residues. CDR1 SGDLS and CDR2 YYNGEE come from the germline V gene. The CDR3 reads CASSPRGSGGGEQFF. DNA of the CDR3: TGTGCCAGCAGCCCTCGGGGCAGCGGGGGTGGTGAGCAGTTCTTC.

This clonotype came up a few times. The chain links TRBV7-2 to TRBJ2-7; D gene unclear. The DNA end is more similar to TRBJ2-5, so the J call may be wrong. From germline, CDR1 is SGHTA and CDR2 FQGNSA. The CDR3 sequence is 13 residues long. CDR3 sequence: CASSPDPQKTQYF. CDR3 nucleotide sequence: TGTGCCAGCAGCCCCGACCCCCAGAAGACCCAGTACTTC.

The rearrangement links TRBV24-1 to TRBJ2-4; D gene unclear. CDR1 and CDR2 from the germline V gene are KGHDR and SFDVKD. This CDR3 has 15 amino acids. V lost 5 bases and J lost 0, with 10 bases in between. In DNA, the CDR3 is TGTGCCACCAGTGCGGGCAGCCTAGCCAAAAACATTCAGTACTTC. Translation gives CATSAGSLAKNIQYF.

Note on this clonotype: A much bigger clone sits one base away, suggesting this may be a read error. The CDR3: CVSSESIFTDTQYF. DNA for the CDR3: TGCGTCAGCAGTGAGTCGATTTTTACAGATACGCAGTATTTT. The chain links TRBV10-1 to TRBJ2-3; D is undetermined. Germline assignment: CDR1 WNHNN and CDR2 SYGVQD (reference sequence). This CDR3 region has 14 residues.